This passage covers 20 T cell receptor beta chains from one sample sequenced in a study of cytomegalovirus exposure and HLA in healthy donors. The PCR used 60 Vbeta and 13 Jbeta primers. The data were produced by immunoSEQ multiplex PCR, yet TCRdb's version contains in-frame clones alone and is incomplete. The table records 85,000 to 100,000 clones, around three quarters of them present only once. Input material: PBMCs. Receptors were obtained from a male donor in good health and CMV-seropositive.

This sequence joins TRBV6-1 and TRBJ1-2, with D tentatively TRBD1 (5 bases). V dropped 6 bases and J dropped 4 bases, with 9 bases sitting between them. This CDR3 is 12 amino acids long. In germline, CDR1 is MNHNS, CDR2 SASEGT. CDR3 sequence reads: CASSTGIYGYTF. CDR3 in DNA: TGTGCCAGCAGCACAGGAATCTATGGCTACACCTTC.

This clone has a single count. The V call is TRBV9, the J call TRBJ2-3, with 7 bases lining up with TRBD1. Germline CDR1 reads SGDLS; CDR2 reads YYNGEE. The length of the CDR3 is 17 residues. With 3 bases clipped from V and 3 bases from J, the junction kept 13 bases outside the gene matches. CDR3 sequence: CASSGRTGIKGTDTQYF. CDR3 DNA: TGTGCCAGCAGCGGAAGGACAGGCATCAAAGGAACAGATACGCAGTATTTT.

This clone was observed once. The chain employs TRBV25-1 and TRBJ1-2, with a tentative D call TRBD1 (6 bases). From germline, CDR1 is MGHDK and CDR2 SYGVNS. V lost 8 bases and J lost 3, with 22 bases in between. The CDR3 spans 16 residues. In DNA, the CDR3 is TGTGCCAGCTGCTGTGGGTCTGGGGGCGAAGACTATGGCTACACCTTC. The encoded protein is CASCCGSGGEDYGYTF.

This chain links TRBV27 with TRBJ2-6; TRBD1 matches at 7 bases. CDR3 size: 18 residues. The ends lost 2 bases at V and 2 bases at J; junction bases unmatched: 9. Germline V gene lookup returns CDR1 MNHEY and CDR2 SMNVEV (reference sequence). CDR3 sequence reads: CASSLLGSGGPGANVLTF. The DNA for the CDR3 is TGTGCCAGCAGTTTACTCGGCTCAGGGGGACCTGGGGCCAACGTCCTGACTTTC.

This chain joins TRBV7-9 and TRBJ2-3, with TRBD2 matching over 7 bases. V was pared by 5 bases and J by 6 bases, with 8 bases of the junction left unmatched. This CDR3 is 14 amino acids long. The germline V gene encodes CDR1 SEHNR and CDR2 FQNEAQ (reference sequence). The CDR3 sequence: CASSPSTAGDTQYF. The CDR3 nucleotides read TGTGCCAGCAGCCCAAGTACAGCGGGGGATACGCAGTATTTT.

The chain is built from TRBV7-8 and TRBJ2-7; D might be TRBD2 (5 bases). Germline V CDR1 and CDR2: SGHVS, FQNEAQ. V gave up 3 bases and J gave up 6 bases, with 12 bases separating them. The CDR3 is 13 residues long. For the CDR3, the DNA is TGTGCCAGCAGCTTCGATAGAAGCGGCGAGCAGTACTTC. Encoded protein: CASSFDRSGEQYF.

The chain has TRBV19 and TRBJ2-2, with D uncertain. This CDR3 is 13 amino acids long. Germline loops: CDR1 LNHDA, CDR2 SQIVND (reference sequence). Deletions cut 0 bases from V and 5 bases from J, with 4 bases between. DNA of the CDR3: TGTGCCAGTAGTATAGAGCGAACCGGGGAGCTGTTTTTT. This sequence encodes CASSIERTGELFF.

The CDR3 sequence: CASGLVSPGTEAFF. The CDR3 DNA is TGTGCTAGTGGTTTGGTGTCCCCAGGCACTGAAGCTTTCTTT. This rearrangement joins TRBV12-5 to TRBJ1-1; D ambiguous. The CDR3 consists of 14 residues. The germline V gene encodes CDR1 LGHNT and CDR2 FRNRAP. V shed 0 bases and J shed 4 bases, with 9 bases lying between them.

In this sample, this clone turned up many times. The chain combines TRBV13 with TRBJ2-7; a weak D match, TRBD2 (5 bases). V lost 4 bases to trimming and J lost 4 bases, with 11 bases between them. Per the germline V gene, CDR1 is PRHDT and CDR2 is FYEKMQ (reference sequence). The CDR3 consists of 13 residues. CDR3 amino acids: CASSSIAPYEQYF. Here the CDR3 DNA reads TGTGCCAGCAGCTCGATAGCGCCATACGAGCAGTACTTC.

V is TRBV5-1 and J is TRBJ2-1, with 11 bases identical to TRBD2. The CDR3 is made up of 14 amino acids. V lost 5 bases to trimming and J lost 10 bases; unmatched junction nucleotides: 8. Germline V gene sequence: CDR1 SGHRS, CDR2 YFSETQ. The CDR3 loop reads CASRLAGGGGEQFF. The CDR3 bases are TGCGCCAGCAGGCTAGCGGGGGGTGGTGGGGAGCAGTTCTTC.

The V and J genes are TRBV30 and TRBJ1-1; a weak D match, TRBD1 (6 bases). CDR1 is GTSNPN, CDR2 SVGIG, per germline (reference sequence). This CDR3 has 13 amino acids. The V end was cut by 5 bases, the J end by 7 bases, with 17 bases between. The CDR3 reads CAWDRQAYSEAFF. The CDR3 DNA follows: TGTGCCTGGGACAGACAGGCGTATAGTGAAGCTTTCTTT.

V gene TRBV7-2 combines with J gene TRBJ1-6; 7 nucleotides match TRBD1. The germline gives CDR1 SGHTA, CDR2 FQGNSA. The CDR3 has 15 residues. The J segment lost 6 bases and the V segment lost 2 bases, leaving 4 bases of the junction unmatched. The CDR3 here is CASSLKQGFNSPLHF. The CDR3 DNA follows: TGTGCCAGCAGCTTAAAACAGGGGTTTAATTCACCCCTCCACTTT.

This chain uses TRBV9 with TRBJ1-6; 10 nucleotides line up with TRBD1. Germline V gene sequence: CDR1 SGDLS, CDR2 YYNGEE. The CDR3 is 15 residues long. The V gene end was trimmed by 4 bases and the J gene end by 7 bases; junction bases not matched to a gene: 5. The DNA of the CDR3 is TGTGCCAGCAGCCCCCGGACAGGGGGAAATTCACCCCTCCACTTT. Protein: CASSPRTGGNSPLHF.

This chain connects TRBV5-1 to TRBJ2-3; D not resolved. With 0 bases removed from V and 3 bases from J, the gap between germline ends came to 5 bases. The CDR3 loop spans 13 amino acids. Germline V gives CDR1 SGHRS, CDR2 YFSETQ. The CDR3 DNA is TGCGCCAGCAGCTTGGCCCATACAGATACGCAGTATTTT. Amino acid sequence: CASSLAHTDTQYF.

The CDR3 bases are TGCGCCAGCACCCGGGATCTCGGAAACACCATATATTTT. It codes for CASTRDLGNTIYF. The J gene is TRBJ1-3, the V gene TRBV5-1; D remains ambiguous. V lost 6 bases to trimming and J lost 4 bases, with 11 bases between them. Germline CDR1 reads SGHRS; CDR2 reads YFSETQ. CDR3 length: 13 residues.

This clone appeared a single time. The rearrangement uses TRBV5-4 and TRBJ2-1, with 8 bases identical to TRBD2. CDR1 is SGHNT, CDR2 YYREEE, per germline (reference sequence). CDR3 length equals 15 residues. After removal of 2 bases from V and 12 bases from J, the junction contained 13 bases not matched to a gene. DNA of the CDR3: TGTGCCAGCAGCTTAGGGGGACTAGACCGTGAAGGGCAGTTCTTC. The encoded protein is CASSLGGLDREGQFF.

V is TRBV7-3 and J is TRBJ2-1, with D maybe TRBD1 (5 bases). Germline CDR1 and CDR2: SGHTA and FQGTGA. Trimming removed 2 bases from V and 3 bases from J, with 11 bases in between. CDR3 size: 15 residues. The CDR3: CASSLERGSYNEQFF. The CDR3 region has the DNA TGTGCCAGCAGCTTAGAAAGGGGTAGCTACAATGAGCAGTTCTTC.

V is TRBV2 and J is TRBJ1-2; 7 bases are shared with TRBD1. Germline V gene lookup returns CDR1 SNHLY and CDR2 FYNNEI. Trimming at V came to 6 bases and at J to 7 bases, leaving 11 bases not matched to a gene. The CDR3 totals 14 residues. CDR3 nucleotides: TGTGCCAGCAGACCTAGACAGGGAGGAAGTGGCTACACCTTC. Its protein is CASRPRQGGSGYTF.

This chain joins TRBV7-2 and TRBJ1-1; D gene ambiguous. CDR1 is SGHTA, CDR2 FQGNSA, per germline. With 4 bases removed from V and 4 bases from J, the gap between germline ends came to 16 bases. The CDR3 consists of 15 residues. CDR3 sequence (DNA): TGTGCCAGCAGCTCCGGAGCGGGCCTGGGCACTGAAGCTTTCTTT. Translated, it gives CASSSGAGLGTEAFF.

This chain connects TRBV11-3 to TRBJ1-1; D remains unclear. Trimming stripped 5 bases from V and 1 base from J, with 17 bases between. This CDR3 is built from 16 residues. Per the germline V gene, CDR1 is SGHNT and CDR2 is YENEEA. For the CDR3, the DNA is TGTGCCAGCAGCCCATCGGGGTGGGAACCGAACACTGAAGCTTTCTTT. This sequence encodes CASSPSGWEPNTEAFF.